A few counts support the clone carrying this TCR beta chain. Its target is not known. The sample comes from a study of post-analysis software for immune sequencing data. Study-level findings and limits: When patients were compared with controls, about five TRBV segments were more frequent, TRBV5-6, TRBV5-1 and TRBV20-1 among them.

The TCR beta cDNA libraries contained unique molecular identifiers. TCRdb called the PCR reads again in MiXCR, with one record for every CDR3 protein. The sample contains 650,000 to 850,000 distinct CDR3 sequences, approximately 57% of which appear only once. V lost 6 bases to trimming and J lost 7 bases, with 16 bases between them. This CDR3 contains 12 residues. Per the germline V gene, CDR1 is SQVTM and CDR2 is ANQGSEA. The source material was blood. The chain carries TRBV29-1 and TRBJ2-7, with D possibly TRBD1 on 6 matching bases. The receptor's source is a girl aged 10-17 years with multiple sclerosis. The CDR3, as DNA: TGCAGCGTGGCACCCCGGACAGATGAGCAGTACTTC. Translated, it gives CSVAPRTDEQYF.